This T cell receptor (beta chain) was obtained from a study of blood T cell repertoires in COVID-19. Background on the study: Some COVID-19 samples were acute and others convalescent; all came from the United States, Italy and Spain.

How the authors handled the data: Amplified reference gene primers provided the basis for estimating nucleated cell counts. Sequencing was performed with immunoSEQ multiplex PCR; in TCRdb, only in-frame clones are kept and a portion is missing. The V and J calls and the clone size are those of that table, but D and trimming were determined from the DNA. The sample has approximately 71,000 clones; around nine tenths are singletons. CDR1 and CDR2 (germline): SGHRS, YFSETQ. V was pared by 0 bases and J by 1 base, with 7 bases between. The CDR3 has 14 amino acids. The sequence came from a woman aged 18-29 years with acute or convalescent COVID-19. The sample comprised peripheral blood. The chain links TRBV5-1 to TRBJ1-1; tentatively, D is TRBD1 (6 bases). Written as DNA, the CDR3 is TGCGCCAGCAGCTTGGGAGGGGGGAACACTGAAGCTTTCTTT. Its translation: CASSLGGGNTEAFF.